The source of this TCR beta chain is a study of blood T cell repertoires in COVID-19. Study details: The analysed material was cDNA or gDNA that came from T cells, B-cell-depleted T cells, or PBMCs.

Sequencing used immunoSEQ multiplex PCR; TCRdb keeps in-frame clones, though not all of them. Of about 300,000 clones listed, 85% to 90% are singletons. V shed 4 bases and J shed 6 bases, with 6 bases lying between them. The CDR3 spans 10 residues. Germline V gene sequence: CDR1 DFQATT, CDR2 SNEGSKA (reference sequence). Enrollment of patients from Seattle took place during active infection, with longitudinal follow-up. The TCR was taken from a woman aged 25 to 39 with COVID-19, enrolled during active disease. Input material: peripheral blood. The V gene is TRBV20-1, the J gene TRBJ1-2; no clear D. DNA for the CDR3: TGCAGTGCTACCTATGATGGCTACACCTTC. It specifies CSATYDGYTF.